This T cell receptor beta chain was captured by sequencing in a study of blood T cell repertoires in COVID-19. Study at large: Spain, Italy and the United States supplied samples that represented acute and convalescent COVID-19. T cells, B-cell-depleted T cells, or PBMCs supplied cDNA or gDNA.

Per the original data handling: How many nucleated cells were present was estimated from reference gene primer amplification. Sequencing was performed with immunoSEQ multiplex PCR; in TCRdb, only in-frame clones are kept and a portion is missing. V, J and clone size are taken as reported in that table, and D and trimming were inferred from the DNA itself. The sample lists 250,000 to 300,000 clones, around nine tenths occurring once. This clone was seen once. V shed 0 bases and J shed 7 bases, with 11 bases lying between them. CDR1 is SGDLS and CDR2 is YYNGEE in the germline V gene. The CDR3 contains 15 residues.

V usage is TRBV9 and J usage is TRBJ1-6; D remains unclear. The receptor was derived from a middle-aged woman who had recovered from COVID-19. Sequences were obtained from peripheral blood. The CDR3 DNA reads as TGTGCCAGCAGCGTAGCGGCAGTGGGCAATTCACCCCTCCACTTT. This codes for CASSVAAVGNSPLHF. Variable domain in full (rest from reference TRBV9 and TRBJ1-6): DSGVTQTPKHLITATGQRVTLRCSPRSGDLSVYWYQQSLDQGLQFLIQYYNGEERAKGNILERFSAQQFPDLHSELNLSSLELGDSALYFCASSVAAVGNSPLHFGNGTRLTVT.